This T cell receptor (beta chain) came from a study of molecular identifiers for immune sequencing clone quantification. Study observations and caveats: Over 99% of CMV-specific effector molecules, but under 1% of naive ones, were in clones above 20 copies.

TCRdb re-called the PCR reads through MiXCR, storing one row per CDR3 protein. The top ten clones hold 1.5% to 2% of a sample with about 54,000 distinct CDR3 sequences, about 23% of them seen once. This CDR3 is built from 16 residues. Trimming took 3 bases from V and 4 from J, leaving 18 bases between them. A note on this clonotype: Its target is not known.

Naive CD8 T cells were sorted, and the gate applied was CD8+CD4-CCR7+CD45RA+. The sequence came from a human donor in good health. Some libraries in this study had Jurkat cell RNA spiked in. The chain joins TRBV12-3 or TRBV12-4 to TRBJ2-5; D perhaps matches TRBD1 (5 bases). The specimen was naive CD8+ T cells from blood, with Jurkat cell RNA spiked in. As to subset: FACS-sorted CD8+CD4-CCR7+CD45RA+ naive T cells. This chain's CDR3 is CASSFLIAGPRETQYF. CDR3 DNA: TGTGCCAGCAGTTTTCTCATAGCAGGGCCCCGAGAGACCCAGTACTTC.